Listed below are T cell receptor beta chains from one sample, sequenced in a study of T cell changes during pregnancy in multiple sclerosis. Sequenced by immunoSEQ multiplex PCR; TCRdb stores in-frame clones only, minus some. This table has 40,000 to 50,000 clones, about 91% appearing once. Specimen: CD4+ T cells from peripheral blood mononuclear cells, collected in the second trimester of pregnancy. These receptors all come from a female donor in good health, enrolled as a control in a pregnancy study. The CDR3 runs from the conserved cysteine through the conserved F or W. D genes are given only for firm matches. Size tells how often a clone was seen (once, few, many) or the class of an expanded clone, and some rows leave it out.

>TRBV6-5|-|-|TRBJ1-3
TGTGCCAGCAGTTACAATTTAAGGAGCTCTGGAAACACCATATATTTT
CASSYNLRSSGNTIYF
>TRBV18|TRBD2|-|TRBJ2-2
TGTGCCAGCTCACGAACCGGCGGGGGAACCACCGGGGAGCTGTTTTTT
CASSRTGGGTTGELFF
>TRBV9|TRBD1|once|TRBJ2-7
TGTGCCAGCAGCGTCGGGACAGAGTACGAGCAGTACTTC
CASSVGTEYEQYF
>TRBV30|-|once|TRBJ1-4
TGTGCCTGGAGTGGTTCAGGGGCCTCTGGTGAAAAACTGTTTTTT
CAWSGSGASGEKLFF
>TRBV30|-|-|TRBJ1-2
TGTGCCTGGAGTCGAGGGGAGGATGGTGGCTACACCTTC
CAWSRGEDGGYTF
>TRBV4-1|-|-|TRBJ1-4
TGCGCCAGCAGCCAAGAACAACAGTCACGAGAAAAACTGTTTTTT
CASSQEQQSREKLFF
>TRBV6-5|-|once|TRBJ1-3
TGTGCCAGCAGTTTTAATCGTTACTCTGGAAACACCATATATTTT
CASSFNRYSGNTIYF
>TRBV5-4|TRBD1|-|TRBJ1-2
TGTGCCAGCAGCTGGGCGGGACAGAGTTTTAACTATGGCTACACCTTC
CASSWAGQSFNYGYTF
>TRBV11-3|-|-|TRBJ1-6
TGTGCCAGCAGCTTCAGGGGAAATAATTCACCCCTCCACTTT
CASSFRGNNSPLHF
>TRBV19|-|-|TRBJ1-2
TGTGCCAGTAGACCCGGGGGAGAGCTTGCCTACACCTTC
CASRPGGELAYTF
>TRBV30|-|-|TRBJ2-4
TGTGCCTGGAGTGGCGGGGTCCTAGCCAAAAACATTCAGTACTTC
CAWSGGVLAKNIQYF
>TRBV7-2|TRBD2|-|TRBJ2-7
TGTGCCAGCAGCTATGGACTAGCGGGGTACGAGCAGTACTTC
CASSYGLAGYEQYF
>TRBV5-6|-|-|TRBJ1-5
TGTGCCAGCAGCTTGGCGGCGGGTATGGGCAATCAGCCCCAGCATTTT
CASSLAAGMGNQPQHF
>TRBV20-1|-|-|TRBJ1-2
TGCAGTGCACACAACAGACAGGCGTACTTC
CSAHNRQAYF
>TRBV30|-|-|TRBJ2-7
TGTGCCTGGAGTCCATCGCCACAGGGAGTATCCTACGAGCAGTACTTC
CAWSPSPQGVSYEQYF
>TRBV30|-|-|TRBJ2-1
TGTGCCTGGAGTGAGGTAGCGTCTTACCAGTTCTTC
CAWSEVASYQFF
>TRBV5-4|-|-|TRBJ1-2
TGTGCCAGCACCCTGGGGGGGGCGGGCTATGGCTACACCTTC
CASTLGGAGYGYTF
>TRBV9|TRBD1|-|TRBJ1-2
TGTGCCAGCAGCCTTACCGGACAGGGAGCTAACTATGGCTACACCTTC
CASSLTGQGANYGYTF
>TRBV6-6|-|-|TRBJ1-4
TGTGCCAGCAGCGGGGGGCGGGAGACTGAAAAACTGTTTTTT
CASSGGRETEKLFF
>TRBV7-2|TRBD1|-|TRBJ1-2
TGTGCCAGCAGCTTAGTGCGTACAGGGGATGGCTACACCTTC
CASSLVRTGDGYTF
>TRBV11-3|-|-|TRBJ1-4
TGTGCCAGCAGCTTGGAAGGGGAGGATGAAAAACTGTTTTTT
CASSLEGEDEKLFF
>TRBV7-2|TRBD1|-|TRBJ1-5
TGTGCCAGCAGCTTGTGGACAGGGTTGGAGAGGGGTCAGCCCCAGCATTTT
CASSLWTGLERGQPQHF
>TRBV6-5|-|-|TRBJ2-7
TGTGCCAGCTCTCGGGGCTACGAGCAGTACTTC
CASSRGYEQYF
>TRBV9|-|-|TRBJ2-1
TGTGCCAGCAGCGCCGGACACTCCTCCTACAATGAGCAGTTCTTC
CASSAGHSSYNEQFF
>TRBV7-9|TRBD1|-|TRBJ1-2
TGTGCCAGCAGCTTGAGACAGGGGGCGCATGGCTACACCTTC
CASSLRQGAHGYTF
>TRBV18|TRBD1|-|TRBJ1-2
TGTGCCAGCTCAGCTTCCACAGGGGAAAGCGGCTACACCTTC
CASSASTGESGYTF
>TRBV19|-|-|TRBJ1-3
TGTGCCAGTAGTCCCCACTTAGACTCTGGAAACACCATATATTTT
CASSPHLDSGNTIYF
>TRBV19|TRBD1|-|TRBJ1-5
TGTGCCAGTAGGACTGAAGGACAGGGCCGATATCAGCCCCAGCATTTT
CASRTEGQGRYQPQHF
>TRBV6-1|-|once|TRBJ2-1
TGTGCCAGCAGTGAATCCCCGTATATACAAGAGCAGTTCTTC
CASSESPYIQEQFF
>TRBV5-1|-|few|TRBJ1-3
TGCGCCAGCAGCCCGGGGAACTCTGGAAACACCATATATTTT
CASSPGNSGNTIYF
>TRBV13|-|-|TRBJ2-7
TGTGCCAGCAGCCTTACGACTAACCCTTCCTACGAGCAGTACTTC
CASSLTTNPSYEQYF
>TRBV9|TRBD1|-|TRBJ2-3
TGTGCCAGCAGCACCCTTTCCGGGACAGGGCCCACAGATACGCAGTATTTT
CASSTLSGTGPTDTQYF
>TRBV7-3|TRBD2|-|TRBJ2-3
TGTGCCAGCAGCTTTGGTGGTAGCGGGGTGACAGATACGCAGTATTTT
CASSFGGSGVTDTQYF
>TRBV19|TRBD2|-|TRBJ2-2
TGTGCCAGTAGAAGACTAGCGGGGGGCACCGGGGAGCTGTTTTTT
CASRRLAGGTGELFF
>TRBV30|-|-|TRBJ1-2
TGTGCCTGGGAGGGTAACTATGGCTACACCTTC
CAWEGNYGYTF
>TRBV19|TRBD1|-|TRBJ1-5
TGTGCCAGTACGGACAGGGGGCGTAACGGTCAGCCCCAGCATTTT
CASTDRGRNGQPQHF
>TRBV6-6|TRBD1|-|TRBJ1-2
TGTGCCAGCAGAGAGAGGTGGGACAGGCATTATGGCTACACCTTC
CASRERWDRHYGYTF
>TRBV9|TRBD1|-|TRBJ2-1
TGTGCCAGCAGCGTCCGGGACAGGTTAGAAAATGAGCAGTTCTTC
CASSVRDRLENEQFF
>TRBV2|TRBD1|-|TRBJ1-1
TGTGCCAGCATAAGGGACAGGGAATTTGGTAAGACTGAAGCTTTCTTT
CASIRDREFGKTEAFF
>TRBV7-3|-|-|TRBJ1-2
TGTGCCAGCAGCTTACGTATGGGAGACCCAATCTATGGCTACACCTTC
CASSLRMGDPIYGYTF
>TRBV28|-|-|TRBJ1-5
TGTGCCAGCAGGGTACAGGGAGAAAGCAATCAGCCCCAGCATTTT
CASRVQGESNQPQHF
>TRBV6-5|-|once|TRBJ1-2
TGTGCCAGCAGTTACTCGAGGGGAGGTGGCTACACCTTC
CASSYSRGGGYTF
>TRBV7-3|TRBD1|-|TRBJ2-5
TGTGCCAGCAGCTTAGGGGACAGGGGAGGGGAGACCCAGTACTTC
CASSLGDRGGETQYF
>TRBV7-8|-|-|TRBJ2-7
TGTGCCAGCAGCTTATCTGAGGTCACCTACGAGCAGTACTTC
CASSLSEVTYEQYF
>TRBV2|TRBD1|-|TRBJ2-7
TGTGCCAGCAGTTTTACTGACAGGGGTGGTGAGCAGTACTTC
CASSFTDRGGEQYF
>TRBV5-4|-|-|TRBJ2-5
TGTGCCAGCACCCCTACCCGCAACGGTTACCAAGAGACCCAGTACTTC
CASTPTRNGYQETQYF
>TRBV19|-|once|TRBJ2-7
TGTGCCACCCGCTGGGCGGGCGCGGACGAGCAGTACTTC
CATRWAGADEQYF
>TRBV5-1|TRBD2|-|TRBJ2-3
TGCGCCAGCAGCTTGTGGCTAGCGGGGGGAGATACGCAGTATTTT
CASSLWLAGGDTQYF
>TRBV29-1|-|-|TRBJ1-2
TGCAGCGTTGGCGGGGGGCTTTATGGCTACACCTTC
CSVGGGLYGYTF
>TRBV30|-|-|TRBJ2-7
TGTGCCTGGACTGACAGCAAAAGCTCCTACGAGCAGTACTTC
CAWTDSKSSYEQYF
>TRBV7-2|-|-|TRBJ1-2
TGTGCCAGCAGCTTCCCGGGAAACTATGGCTACACCTTC
CASSFPGNYGYTF
>TRBV6-5|TRBD1|-|TRBJ2-1
TGTGCCAGCAGTTACCGGGACAGGGCATGGAATGAGCAGTTCTTC
CASSYRDRAWNEQFF
>TRBV2|-|-|TRBJ1-1
TGTGCCAGCCGCCCAGGGCCCACTGAAGCTTTCTTT
CASRPGPTEAFF
>TRBV5-1|-|-|TRBJ1-5
TGCGCCAGCAGCTTGGACGGGGATCTCGGTCAGCCCCAGCATTTT
CASSLDGDLGQPQHF
>TRBV19|-|once|TRBJ1-5
TGTGCCAGTAGGACGTCCCAGGGAAGCAATCAGCCCCAGCATTTT
CASRTSQGSNQPQHF
>TRBV7-2|-|-|TRBJ2-7
TGTGCCAGCAGCTTACGGCCAGGGGACGAGCAGTACTTC
CASSLRPGDEQYF
>TRBV7-6|-|-|TRBJ1-6
TGTGCCAGCAGCTTCAGACAGGCCCCGGGGGGTAATTCACCCCTCCACTTT
CASSFRQAPGGNSPLHF
>TRBV4-2|-|-|TRBJ1-2
TGTGCCAGCAGCCCCCCAACAGGGATCAACTATGGCTACACCTTC
CASSPPTGINYGYTF
>TRBV11-2|TRBD1|-|TRBJ1-3
TGTGCCAGCAGACAGGGGGCAACTGGAAACACCATATATTTT
CASRQGATGNTIYF